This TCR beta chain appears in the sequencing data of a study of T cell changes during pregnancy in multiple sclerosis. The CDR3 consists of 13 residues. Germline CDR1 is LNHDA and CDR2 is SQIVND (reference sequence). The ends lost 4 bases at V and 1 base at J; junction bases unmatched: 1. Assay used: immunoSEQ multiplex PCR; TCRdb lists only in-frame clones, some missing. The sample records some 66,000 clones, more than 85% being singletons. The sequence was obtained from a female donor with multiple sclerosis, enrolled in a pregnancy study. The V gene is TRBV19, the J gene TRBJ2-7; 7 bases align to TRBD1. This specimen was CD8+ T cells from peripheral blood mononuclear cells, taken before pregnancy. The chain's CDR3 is CASSTGQSYEQYF. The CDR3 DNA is TGTGCCAGTAGTACGGGACAGTCCTACGAGCAGTACTTC.